Shown below are 5 T cell receptor beta chains from a single sample sequenced in a study of Graves' ophthalmopathy and Graves' hyperthyroidism. RNA transcripts were the template, and TCR beta CDR3 regions were amplified from them. First-round RT-PCR with HTBI primers preceded a second-round multiplex PCR. TCRdb re-analysed the multiplex PCR reads in MiXCR, keeping a single row per CDR3 protein. The sample consists of around 590,000 distinct CDR3 sequences, about 35% of them appearing once. Sequencing input: peripheral blood or thyroid tissue (not recorded which). The receptors stem from an adult man with Graves' hyperthyroidism.

This clonotype showed up many times. The chain is built from TRBV25-1 and TRBJ2-7; the D gene is possibly TRBD2 (5 bases). Deletions cut 2 bases from V and 0 bases from J, with 8 bases between. From germline, CDR1 is MGHDK and CDR2 SYGVNS. There are 14 residues in the CDR3. For the CDR3, the DNA is TGTGCCAGCAGTGAAAGCGGAACCTCCTACGAGCAGTACTTC. Amino acid sequence: CASSESGTSYEQYF.

Notes on this clonotype: The junction departs from germline at one end; a sequencing error may be responsible. The CDR3 spells CASNLAGLSYEQYF. The CDR3 nucleotides read TGTGCCAGCAACTTAGCGGGGTTATCCTACGAGCAGTACTTC. The chain recombines TRBV7-2 with TRBJ2-7, with 8 bases that match TRBD2. This CDR3 comprises 14 residues. In germline, CDR1 is SGHTA, CDR2 FQGNSA.

The chain has TRBV12-3 or TRBV12-4 and TRBJ1-6; no definite D call. V lost 5 bases and J lost 6, with 17 bases in between. The CDR3 runs 16 residues. CDR3 coding DNA: TGTGCCAGCAGTGAGAAGAGTAGGGCTTTTAATTCACCCCTCCACTTT. The encoded protein is CASSEKSRAFNSPLHF.

This clonotype was recorded at least ten times. The V gene is TRBV25-1, the J gene TRBJ1-1; no reliable D call. Germline V gene data show CDR1 as MGHDK and CDR2 as SYGVNS. The CDR3 extends over 16 amino acids. V was cut by 7 bases and J by 5 bases, with 23 bases left in between. CDR3 protein: CASTDRKALGRTEAFF. In DNA, the CDR3 is TGTGCCAGCACCGATAGGAAGGCTCTCGGGAGGACTGAAGCTTTCTTT.

This clonotype was recorded at least ten times. This chain uses TRBV19 with TRBJ2-7; unclear D gene. V lost 4 bases, J lost 2 bases, and 9 bases lay in between. The CDR3 is made up of 13 amino acids. Per germline, CDR1 LNHDA and CDR2 SQIVND (reference sequence). CDR3 bases: TGTGCCAGTAGTAGAAGGAACACCTACGAGCAGTACTTC. Translating it yields CASSRRNTYEQYF.